This T cell receptor (beta chain) was captured in a study of T cells in Graves' hyperthyroidism and ophthalmopathy. The source material, RNA transcripts, was used to amplify TCR beta CDR3 regions. With the HTBI primer set, the TCR CDR3 went through a first round of RT-PCR. TCRdb recomputed calls from the multiplex PCR reads with MiXCR, one row per CDR3 protein. Of a few hundred thousand distinct CDR3 sequences listed, just over 14% are singletons. The study, taken as a whole, reports: Model-based prediction identified ophthalmopathy a median roughly six months prior to its onset. Separating ophthalmopathy from stable hyperthyroidism was achieved by a 13 V-J model.

Those patients with uncontrolled infection, other autoimmune disease, pregnancy or lactation were excluded. Extraction of PBMCs used roughly 9.4 ml of fresh peripheral blood. This clonotype was found many times. The antigen remains unidentified. Sample: blood. The receptor's source is a woman aged 40 to 49 with Graves' hyperthyroidism that later progressed to Graves' ophthalmopathy.

The CDR3, as DNA: TGTGCCAGCGGGCTTACGGGAGGGCGGAACACCGGGGAGCTGTTTTTT. Protein product: CASGLTGGRNTGELFF. The chain recombines TRBV12-3 or TRBV12-4 with TRBJ2-2; TRBD2 aligns across 8 bases. With 8 bases clipped from V and 1 base from J, the junction kept 9 bases outside the gene matches. The CDR3 has 16 residues.